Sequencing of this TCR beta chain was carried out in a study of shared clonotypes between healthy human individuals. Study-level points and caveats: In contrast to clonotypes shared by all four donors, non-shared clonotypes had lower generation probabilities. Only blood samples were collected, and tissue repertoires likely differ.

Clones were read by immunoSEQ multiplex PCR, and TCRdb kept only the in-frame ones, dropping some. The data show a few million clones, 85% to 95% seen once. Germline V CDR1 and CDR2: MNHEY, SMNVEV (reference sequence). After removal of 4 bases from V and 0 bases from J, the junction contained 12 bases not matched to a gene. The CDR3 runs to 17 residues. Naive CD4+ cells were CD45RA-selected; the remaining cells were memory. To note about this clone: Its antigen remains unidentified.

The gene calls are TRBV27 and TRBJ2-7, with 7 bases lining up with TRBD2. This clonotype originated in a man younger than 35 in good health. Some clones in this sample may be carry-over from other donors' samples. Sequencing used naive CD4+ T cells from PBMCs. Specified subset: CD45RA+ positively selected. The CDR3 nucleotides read TGTGCCAGCAGTTCCCCAACTAGCGCTCTTAGCTCCTACGAGCAGTACTTC. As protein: CASSSPTSALSSYEQYF.